The 13 T cell receptor beta chains given below trace back to one sample, sequenced in a study of immune heterogeneity within non-small cell lung tumors. With around 550 ng used per sample, the template was genomic DNA from bulk tumor. Every primary tumor yielded several biopsies, spaced far apart, that were taken during surgery. Undergoing curative surgery were patients whose non-small cell lung cancer was untreated and newly diagnosed. CDR3 of TCR beta was amplified by multiplex PCR that used 32 V and 13 J primers. Using its own MiXCR run on the multiplex PCR reads, TCRdb lists one record per CDR3 protein. The sample includes fewer than 13,000 distinct CDR3 sequences, 25% to 30% of them seen just once. Sequencing was done on a sample of lung tumor tissue. These TCRs come from a man aged 50-59 years with non-small cell lung cancer.

This clonotype was seen a handful of times. The J gene is TRBJ2-5, the V gene TRBV7-3; 11 bases fit TRBD2. CDR1 is SGHTA, CDR2 FQGTGA, per germline. The CDR3 is 17 amino acids. V shed 2 bases, J shed 5 bases, and the junction held 10 bases outside the gene matches. The CDR3 protein is CASSLSTSGSRSETQYF. CDR3 nucleotides: TGTGCCAGCAGCTTATCCACTAGCGGGAGTAGGAGTGAGACCCAGTACTTC.

With regard to this clonotype: This may be a read error: a much more frequent sequence differs by one nucleotide. This sequence joins TRBV3-1 and TRBJ1-1, with TRBD1 matching 9 bases. V shed 4 bases, J shed 7 bases, and the junction held 10 bases outside the gene matches. The CDR3 totals 15 residues. Germline V gene lookup returns CDR1 LGHDT and CDR2 YNNKEL (reference sequence). DNA of the CDR3: TGTGCCAGCAGCCCCGGAATGACAGGGGGTTATGAAGCTTTCTTT. This sequence encodes CASSPGMTGGYEAFF. The full variable domain, rest sourced from reference TRBV3-1 and TRBJ1-1, is DTAVSQTPKYLVTQMGNDKSIKCEQNLGHDTMYWYKQDSKKFLKIMFSYNNKELIINETVPNRFSPKSPDKAHLNLHINSLELGDSAVYFCASSPGMTGGYEAFFGQGTRLTVV.

With respect to this clonotype: Its ends do not fully match the called genes, so a read error is possible. The chain combines TRBV5-1 with TRBJ2-2; TRBD2 matches 7 bases. This CDR3 contains 15 residues. Per germline, CDR1 SGHRS and CDR2 YFSETQ. The CDR3 DNA reads as TGCGCCAGCTGCGCTAGCGGACTCTTCACCTGGGAGCTGTTTTTT. Its protein product is CASCASGLFTWELFF.

This clonotype was detected ten times or more. This chain joins TRBV2 and TRBJ1-5; D remains unclear. The CDR3 has 13 residues. Looked up from germline, CDR1 is SNHLY and CDR2 is FYNNEI. V was cut by 3 bases and J by 2 bases, with 5 bases left in between. The CDR3 DNA reads TGTGCCAGCAGTGATGGTGGCAATCAGCCCCAGCATTTT. Residues: CASSDGGNQPQHF. The variable domain in full, with the rest retrieved from reference TRBV2 and TRBJ1-5, is EPEVTQTPSHQVTQMGQEVILRCVPISNHLYFYWYRQILGQKVEFLVSFYNNEISEKSEIFDDQFSVERPDGSNFTLKIRSTKLEDSAMYFCASSDGGNQPQHFGDGTRLSIL.

This clonotype was detected a few times. V is TRBV5-1 and J is TRBJ2-5; D perhaps matches TRBD2 (5 bases). This CDR3 is built from 14 residues. CDR1 and CDR2 from the germline V gene are SGHRS and YFSETQ. V was cut by 0 bases and J by 2 bases, with 8 bases left in between. CDR3 nucleotide sequence: TGCGCCAGCAGCTTGGTAGCGCCACAAGAGACCCAGTACTTC. Encoded protein: CASSLVAPQETQYF.

This clonotype was seen ten or more times. V is TRBV15 and J is TRBJ1-1; 8 bases agree with TRBD1. Per the germline V gene, CDR1 is LNHNV and CDR2 is YYDKDF (reference sequence). V shed 4 bases and J 4 bases; nucleotides not matched to a gene: 8. The CDR3 runs 15 residues. The CDR3 DNA reads as TGTGCCACCAGCATAGCAGGGGGCGTGAGCACTGAAGCTTTCTTT. Amino acids: CATSIAGGVSTEAFF.

With regard to this clonotype: One base away lies a much larger clone, so this may be a sequencing read error. This chain uses TRBV28 with TRBJ2-3; TRBD2 matches 15 bases. Germline assignment: CDR1 MDHEN and CDR2 SYDVKM. This CDR3 spans 19 amino acids. The CDR3 coding sequence is TGTTCCAGCAGTCCCCACGGACTAGCGGGGGGGCCGGGGACAGATACGCAGTATTTT. Its protein is CSSSPHGLAGGPGTDTQYF.

V is TRBV6-1 and J is TRBJ2-6, with 10 bases lining up with TRBD2. The CDR3 is made up of 21 amino acids. Germline CDR1 and CDR2: MNHNS and SASEGT. V lost 7 bases, J lost 3 bases, and 21 bases stayed unmatched. CDR3 region: CASNPIGRASGSRGGANVLTF. The CDR3 nucleotides are TGTGCCAGCAATCCCATAGGAAGGGCTAGCGGGAGTAGAGGTGGGGCCAACGTCCTGACTTTC.

This chain joins TRBV7-8 and TRBJ1-1; 8 bases line up with TRBD1. Per the germline V gene, CDR1 is SGHVS and CDR2 is FQNEAQ. The V and J ends lost 4 bases and 1 base, in that order; junction bases with no gene match: 8. This CDR3 has 16 amino acids. The chain's CDR3 is CASSYPGGGPNTEAFF. The CDR3 DNA reads TGTGCCAGCAGCTACCCAGGGGGCGGTCCGAACACTGAAGCTTTCTTT. The complete variable domain, with remaining parts taken from reference TRBV7-8 and TRBJ1-1, reads GAGVSQSPRYKVAKRGQDVALRCDPISGHVSLFWYQQALGQGPEFLTYFQNEAQLDKSGLPSDRFFAERPEGSVSTLKIQRTQQEDSAVYLCASSYPGGGPNTEAFFGQGTRLTVV.

V and J are TRBV6-2 or TRBV6-3 and TRBJ1-1; TRBD1 is a possible D gene (6 bases). The CDR3 extends over 13 amino acids. The germline V gene encodes CDR1 MNHEY and CDR2 SVGEGT. V was cut by 5 bases and J by 5 bases, with 12 bases left in between. CDR3 sequence (DNA): TGTGCCAGCAGTAAAGGGGGGTGGACTGAAGCTTTCTTT. Encoded protein: CASSKGGWTEAFF.

Details on this clonotype: A clone one base away is much larger, so this may be a read error. The chain combines TRBV28 with TRBJ1-2; 9 bases align to TRBD1. Germline lookup yields CDR1 MDHEN and CDR2 SYDVKM. With 10 bases clipped from V and 8 bases from J, the junction kept 14 bases outside the gene matches. The CDR3 is 14 amino acids. In DNA, the CDR3 is TGTGCCAACACACCGGGACAGGGTTCGAGAGGCTACACCTTC. Its translation is CANTPGQGSRGYTF.

This chain links TRBV29-1 with TRBJ2-3, with 12 bases fitting TRBD2. V lost 3 bases to trimming and J lost 0 bases; unmatched junction nucleotides: 7. The CDR3 sequence is 17 residues long. CDR1 and CDR2 (germline): SQVTM, ANQGSEA. CDR3 in DNA: TGCAGCGTTGAGGGTCTGCTAGCGGGGGGGAGCACAGATACGCAGTATTTT. This gives the protein CSVEGLLAGGSTDTQYF.

In its sample, this clonotype was seen many times. The gene calls are TRBV9 and TRBJ1-4; D unresolved. Germline values: CDR1 SGDLS, CDR2 YYNGEE. Trimming cost V 0 bases and J 0 bases, with 3 bases left between them. CDR3 length equals 14 residues. For the CDR3, the DNA is TGTGCCAGCAGCGTAGCAGCAACTAATGAAAAACTGTTTTTT. It yields the protein CASSVAATNEKLFF.